This paragraph covers one T cell receptor (beta chain) sequence. As yet, its antigen is unknown. These data belong to a study of shared clonotypes between healthy human individuals. Study summary: The study drew on a couple of women and a few men aged 18 to 49 as donors. Study findings and constraints: Estimated richness was generally greater in naive than memory subsets. It was the few donors that limited the genetic and exposure-history diversity represented.

TCRdb's copy holds only in-frame clones and misses some; the assay was immunoSEQ multiplex PCR. The sample has about 600,000 clones; 97% are singletons. The specimen was naive CD4+ T cells sorted from blood. Subset denoted: CD45RA+ positively selected. This TCR derives from a woman in her thirties in good health.

CDR3 bases: TGTGCCAGTAGTATAGATCCTCGGGCAGGCCAATATAGCAATCAGCCCCAGCATTTT. Encoded protein: CASSIDPRAGQYSNQPQHF. The chain uses TRBV19 and TRBJ1-5; D unclear. Trimming removed 0 bases at V and 0 bases at J, with 18 bases between. Per germline, CDR1 LNHDA and CDR2 SQIVND (reference sequence). The CDR3 runs to 19 residues. The whole variable domain, filled in from reference TRBV19 and TRBJ1-5, reads DGGITQSPKYLFRKEGQNVTLSCEQNLNHDAMYWYRQDPGQGLRLIYYSQIVNDFQKGDIAEGYSVSREKKESFPLTVTSAQKNPTAFYLCASSIDPRAGQYSNQPQHFGDGTRLSIL.